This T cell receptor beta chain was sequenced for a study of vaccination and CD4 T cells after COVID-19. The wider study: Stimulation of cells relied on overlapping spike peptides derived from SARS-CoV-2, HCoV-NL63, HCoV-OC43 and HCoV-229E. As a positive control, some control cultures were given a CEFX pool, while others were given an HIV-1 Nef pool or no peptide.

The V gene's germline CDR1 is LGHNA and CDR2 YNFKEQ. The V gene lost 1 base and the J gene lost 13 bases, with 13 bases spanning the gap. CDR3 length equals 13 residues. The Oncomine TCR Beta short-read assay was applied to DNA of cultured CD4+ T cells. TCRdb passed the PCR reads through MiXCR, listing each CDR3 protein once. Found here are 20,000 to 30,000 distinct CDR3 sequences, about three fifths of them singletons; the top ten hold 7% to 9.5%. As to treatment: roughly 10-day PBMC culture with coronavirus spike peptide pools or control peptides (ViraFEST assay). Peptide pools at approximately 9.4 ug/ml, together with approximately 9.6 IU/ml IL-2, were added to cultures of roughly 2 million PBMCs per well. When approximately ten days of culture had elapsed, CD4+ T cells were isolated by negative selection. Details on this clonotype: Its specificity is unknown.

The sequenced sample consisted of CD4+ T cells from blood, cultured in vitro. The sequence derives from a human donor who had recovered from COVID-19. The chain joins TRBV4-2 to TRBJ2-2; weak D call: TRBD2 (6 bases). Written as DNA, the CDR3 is TGTGCCAGCAGCCAAGGGCGGGATAGTGGGCTGTTTTTT. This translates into CASSQGRDSGLFF.